This TCR beta chain is from a study of regulatory T cells in long-lasting Graves disease (dated by TCRdb to 2020 to 2023). Regarding the research as a whole: Newly diagnosed Graves' disease patients had taken antithyroid drugs for less than 3 months. The study took place in China and was registered as a clinical trial. Patients with persistent Graves' disease were compared with patients with newly diagnosed Graves' disease using TCR sequencing and RNA sequencing of peripheral blood. A total of around 33 samples were covered by TCR sequencing, comprising about 13 persistent and about 20 newly diagnosed Graves' disease patients. General study outcomes and caveats: Preferential use of TRBV28, TRBJ1-2 and TRBJ2-5 was observed in persistent disease, whereas TRBV20-1 and TRBJ2-1 were favored in newly diagnosed disease. More public clonotypes were shared among persistent patients (2,741) than among newly diagnosed patients (966). Only peripheral blood was studied, because thyroid tissue, the primary lesion, was inaccessible. Only the TCR beta chain was sequenced and analyzed. Compared with newly diagnosed patients, persistent Graves' disease patients had lower TCR Shannon entropy and fewer highly expanded clones, which suggests clonal expansion. The authors noted that the small sample size was a limitation that may lower accuracy.

The method was multiplex PCR. TCRdb names Illumina HiSeq 4000 as the instrument used. TCR beta libraries were built with iRepertoire HTBI primers and Arm-PCR amplification of CDR3 regions. PCR products were gel purified before sequencing. The authors processed their data as follows. Gene usage analysis of CDR3 amino acid clonotypes relied on the approximately 68 TRBV and around 13 TRBJ segments identified across samples. Filtered high-quality paired reads were merged into contigs using COPE and FqMerger. BLAST was used to align contigs to IMGT TRBV, TRBD and TRBJ reference genes, and CDR3 was defined according to IMGT. Any clonotype with a frequency above 0.1% was counted as a highly expanded clone. Shannon entropy served as the measure of repertoire diversity, while the Gini coefficient captured V-J evenness. A clonotype was considered public if more than one individual shared it. The public reads were run again by TCRdb, first through fastp at Q25 and then through MiXCR, and only productive beta chains were kept. Merged by CDR3 protein, the rows form single entries marked with the most common genes and DNA. The V and J calls shown here were made by TCRdb, not taken from the authors' results. The sample has about 430,000 distinct CDR3 sequences on record, 15% of them singletons. The top ten hold around 7.6% of the sample.

On this clonotype itself: Its antigen remains undetermined. Base quality data are lacking; no much larger clone is found one base away.

This sample's time point label indicates: newly diagnosed GD, antithyroid drugs for less than 3 months. For both TCR sequencing and RNA sequencing, RNA was extracted from PBMCs using TRIzol. The diagnosis of Graves' disease followed American Thyroid Association guidelines. Recruitment of patients was carried out at an endocrinology department in Xi'an, China. Each patient gave approximately 10 milliliters of peripheral blood, collected in an EDTA anticoagulant tube. PBMCs were isolated by Ficoll Paque Plus density gradient separation without further T cell sorting. An Agilent 2100 Bioanalyzer and agarose gel were used to assess RNA quality, and a NanoDrop 2000 was used to measure RNA concentration. Clipping removes 4 bases from V and 6 bases from J, with 4 as the unmatched junction base count. The CDR3 starts with the cysteine, ends with the phenylalanine, and has 13 residues. The CDR3 DNA has 39 bases and is translated from base 1. Based on the germline V gene (reference sequence), the CDR1 and CDR2 sequences are DFQATT and SNEGSKA.

These data are also associated with another study on T cells in Graves' hyperthyroidism and ophthalmopathy. Drawing on the second study: Stable Graves' hyperthyroidism was defined as no progression to ophthalmopathy during 18 months of follow-up. Hyperthyroidism patients were newly diagnosed, had a disease duration of under 2 months, and were aged 18 to 65 years. The study excluded patients with uncontrolled infections, other autoimmune diseases, pregnancy or lactation. Diagnoses relied on clinical symptoms, serum thyroxine and TRAb, thyroid ultrasound and orbital computed tomography. The first round of RT-PCR for the TCR CDR3 was performed with the HTBI primer set and the Qiagen OneStep RT-PCR kit. Most expanded thyroid clonotypes (frequency above 0.001) were also detected in blood, suggesting blood repertoires may reflect thyroid immune responses. A 13 V-J signature model separated ophthalmopathy from stable hyperthyroidism, with 87.88% sensitivity and roughly 84% specificity in cross-validation and 80%/75% in testing. During validation, the model predicted progression to ophthalmopathy a median of approximately 6 months ahead of onset, with around 65% sensitivity and 72% to 85% specificity. To identify distinguishing TCR V-J signatures, a discovery cohort of about a hundred patients was used, comprising 43 with Graves' ophthalmopathy and some 60 with stable Graves' hyperthyroidism. Prospective prediction of ophthalmopathy was tested in an independent validation cohort of approximately 18 hyperthyroidism patients and 17 patients who later progressed to ophthalmopathy. For training and testing, the approximately 92 patients in the discovery cohort were randomly divided in a 7:3 ratio. In more than 5 Graves' hyperthyroidism patients, the study also compared T-cell repertoires from thyroid tissue with T-cell repertoires from blood. After sampling, hyperthyroidism patients received methimazole starting at 30 mg daily, and ophthalmopathy patients received high-dose intravenous methylprednisolone. The libraries were constructed in a second round of multiplex PCR and then size-selected and purified. Sequencing of the libraries was done on an Illumina HiSeq2000 using paired-end 100 bp reads. SOAPnuke was used to process the raw data, removing reads that contained adapters or uncalled bases, had a mean Phred below 15, or lacked an exact match to the constant primer or identifier. COPE v1.2.5 was used to merge the high-quality paired reads, and each unique nucleotide sequence was defined as a clonotype. MiTCR v1.1 was used to align clonotypes to the IMGT TRBV, TRBD and TRBJ reference segments. The analysis included only V-J combinations with a frequency above 0.0001, which together covered 98% to 99.2% of the repertoires. A TCS score was defined as the ratio of F50 (clonal expansion) to E x V (chaos), with BLOSUM62-based TCRdist applied between CDR3 peptides within each V-J. Welch's t-statistics and random forest reduced roughly 530 V-J features to some 14, which were used in a naive Bayes classifier (R e1071). No statistical method was used to fix the sample size in advance, and group allocation was not hidden from the investigators. According to the paper, TCR Vbeta CDR3 sequencing was carried out on 135 peripheral blood samples, which came from fewer than 50 ophthalmopathy, under 80 hyperthyroidism and around 17 progressor patients.

The sequence came from a middle-aged woman with Graves disease. Donor details come from another sample of the same person, matched by shared clones. Here the chain combines TRBV20-1 and TRBJ2-2, with TRBD1 identical over 8 junction bases. This specimen was peripheral blood mononuclear cells (PBMCs), taken at new diagnosis, from a patient treated with antithyroid drugs. The sequenced DNA: TGCAGTGCTAAGGACAGGGTGGCCGGGGAGCTGTTTTTT. The translation is CSAKDRVAGELFF.